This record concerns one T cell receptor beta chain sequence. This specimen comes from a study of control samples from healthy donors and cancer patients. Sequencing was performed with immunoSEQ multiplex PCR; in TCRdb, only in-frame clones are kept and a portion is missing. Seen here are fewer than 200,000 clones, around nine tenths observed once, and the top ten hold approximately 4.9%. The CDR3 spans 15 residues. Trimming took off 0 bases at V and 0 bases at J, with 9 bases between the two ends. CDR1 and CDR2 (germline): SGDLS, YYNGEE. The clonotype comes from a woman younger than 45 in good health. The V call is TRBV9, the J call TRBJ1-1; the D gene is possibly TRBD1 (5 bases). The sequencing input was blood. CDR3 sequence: CASSVEGVLNTEAFF. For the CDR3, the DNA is TGTGCCAGCAGCGTAGAAGGGGTGCTGAACACTGAAGCTTTCTTT. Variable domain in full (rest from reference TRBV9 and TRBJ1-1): DSGVTQTPKHLITATGQRVTLRCSPRSGDLSVYWYQQSLDQGLQFLIQYYNGEERAKGNILERFSAQQFPDLHSELNLSSLELGDSALYFCASSVEGVLNTEAFFGQGTRLTVV.